The text below deals with one T cell receptor beta chain. Its target is not known. At one of its ends the junction is not consistent with the germline gene, which may arise from a read error. The data belong to a study of cytomegalovirus exposure and HLA in healthy donors. This CDR3 is built from 15 residues. Looked up from germline, CDR1 is SGDLS and CDR2 is YYNGEE. Vbeta (60) and Jbeta (13) primers were used in the PCR. Clones were sequenced by immunoSEQ multiplex PCR, and TCRdb holds only the in-frame ones, with some missing. The sample lists under 90,000 clones, 60% to 70% occurring once. Healthy donors of bone marrow made up the group. Whole-study findings and limits: CMV serostatus was the only recorded immune exposure for donors.

This TCR was recovered from a man aged 35-49 years in good health and CMV-seropositive. The chain employs TRBV9 and TRBJ1-5; TRBD1 matches at 12 bases. Sequences were obtained from PBMCs. The CDR3 spells CASSVGTGGNQPQHF. DNA for the CDR3: TGTGCCAGCAGCGTCGGGACAGGGGGCAACCAGCCCCAGCATTTT.